The 25 T cell receptor beta chains listed next were all sequenced from one sample in a study of T cells in Graves' hyperthyroidism and ophthalmopathy. It was RNA transcripts that yielded the amplified TCR beta CDR3 regions. HTBI primers were used for first-round RT-PCR of the TCR CDR3. TCRdb re-derived calls from the multiplex PCR reads in MiXCR, one entry per CDR3 protein. The data contain 250,000 or so distinct CDR3 sequences, about 16% of them singletons. Sequencing used blood. Receptors originate from a woman between 45 and 60 years old with Graves' hyperthyroidism that later progressed to Graves' ophthalmopathy.

There are a few counts of this clonotype. The V gene is TRBV4-2, the J gene TRBJ2-5; D is ambiguous. This CDR3 contains 12 residues. The germline V gene has CDR1 LGHNA and CDR2 YNFKEQ. V was cut by 0 bases and J by 7 bases, with 6 bases left in between. In DNA form, the CDR3 reads TGTGCCAGCAGCCAAGAAGAAGGGACCCAGTACTTC. Protein: CASSQEEGTQYF.

This clonotype has only a few counts. V is TRBV7-2 and J is TRBJ2-7; 12 nucleotides align to TRBD2. In germline, CDR1 is SGHTA, CDR2 FQGNSA. V lost 6 bases to trimming and J lost 6 bases; unmatched junction nucleotides: 6. CDR3 length: 14 residues. CDR3 DNA sequence: TGTGCCAGCAGAGTACTAGCGGGAGGCAGCGAGCAGTACTTC. The encoded protein is CASRVLAGGSEQYF. The complete variable domain, with remaining parts taken from reference TRBV7-2 and TRBJ2-7, reads GAGVSQSPSNKVTEKGKDVELRCDPISGHTALYWYRQSLGQGLEFLIYFQGNSAPDKSGLPSDRFSAERTGGSVSTLTIQRTQQEDSAVYLCASRVLAGGSEQYFGPGTRLTVT.

This clonotype was detected a few times. The V gene is TRBV20-1, the J gene TRBJ2-5; 9 positions match TRBD2. CDR3 length equals 13 residues. V trimming: 7 bases; J trimming: 2 bases; junction bases outside the gene matches: 5. CDR1 and CDR2 (germline): DFQATT, SNEGSKA (reference sequence). Written as DNA, the CDR3 is TGCAGTGGGGTCCTAGCGGGACAAGAGACCCAGTACTTC. Amino acid sequence: CSGVLAGQETQYF.

This clonotype has at least ten counts. The chain is built from TRBV6-1 and TRBJ1-1; D not resolved. CDR3 size: 16 residues. Germline V CDR1 and CDR2: MNHNS, SASEGT. Trimming left V 2 bases short and J 6 bases short, with 19 bases between. Here the CDR3 reads CASSEFGSFPWAEAFF. The CDR3 nucleotides are TGTGCCAGCAGTGAATTTGGCAGCTTCCCCTGGGCTGAAGCTTTCTTT.

The chain carries TRBV18 and TRBJ2-3; D not certain. Trimming took 3 bases from V and 5 from J, leaving 6 bases between them. The CDR3 loop spans 12 amino acids. CDR1 and CDR2 from the germline V gene are KGHSH and LQKENI. CDR3: CASSPDGDTQYF. Written as DNA, the CDR3 is TGTGCCAGCTCACCGGATGGAGATACGCAGTATTTT.

In its sample, this clonotype was seen a few times. The chain is built from TRBV6-1 and TRBJ2-7, with 9 bases identical to TRBD1. From germline, CDR1 is MNHNS and CDR2 SASEGT. The CDR3 runs 15 residues. The trim removed 4 bases at V and 3 bases at J, leaving 7 bases unmatched. In DNA, the CDR3 is TGTGCCAGCAGTGCTGTGGGACAGGGATTCTACGAGCAGTACTTC. It codes for CASSAVGQGFYEQYF.

Ten or more counts support this clonotype. The chain has TRBV6-1 and TRBJ2-7; possible D gene TRBD1, 6 bases. Germline V lookup: CDR1 MNHNS, CDR2 SASEGT. This CDR3 has 12 residues. Trimming removed 6 bases from V and 3 bases from J, with 9 bases in between. In DNA, the CDR3 is TGTGCCAGCAGCCAGGGGATCTACGAGCAGTACTTC. Amino acids: CASSQGIYEQYF.

This clonotype was counted ten times or more. The chain uses TRBV5-1 and TRBJ2-3, with D perhaps given as TRBD1 or TRBD2 (6 bases each). V dropped 2 bases and J dropped 4 bases, with 17 bases sitting between them. There are 16 residues in the CDR3. Germline-derived CDR1 and CDR2 are SGHRS and YFSETQ. The DNA of the CDR3 is TGCGCCAGCAGCTTAGGGGGACGTAGCGGTTCAGATACGCAGTATTTT. Its protein is CASSLGGRSGSDTQYF.

The V call is TRBV28, the J call TRBJ2-2; TRBD1 matches at 9 bases. V gave up 8 bases and J gave up 5 bases; unmatched junction bases: 6. Germline V gives CDR1 MDHEN, CDR2 SYDVKM. CDR3 length: 14 amino acids. In DNA, the CDR3 is TGTGCCAGCTTACAGGGGGCTGAAACCGGGGAGCTGTTTTTT. It codes for CASLQGAETGELFF. The variable domain in full, with the rest retrieved from reference TRBV28 and TRBJ2-2, is DVKVTQSSRYLVKRTGEKVFLECVQDMDHENMFWYRQDPGLGLRLIYFSYDVKMKEKGDIPEGYSVSREKKERFSLILESASTNQTSMYLCASLQGAETGELFFGEGSRLTVL.

This chain links TRBV9 with TRBJ1-2; 7 bases map to TRBD1. The germline V gene encodes CDR1 SGDLS and CDR2 YYNGEE. Trimming at V came to 4 bases and at J to 3 bases, leaving 6 bases not matched to a gene. There are 14 residues in the CDR3. In DNA, the CDR3 is TGTGCCAGCAGCCGGGACAGAGGATACTATGGCTACACCTTC. It is translated as CASSRDRGYYGYTF.

At least ten counts were recorded for this clonotype. This chain links TRBV28 with TRBJ1-5; no definite D call. Trimming stripped 6 bases from V and 3 bases from J, with 12 bases between. There are 14 residues in the CDR3. Germline CDR1 and CDR2: MDHEN and SYDVKM. CDR3 protein: CASRENLNNQPQHF. In DNA, the CDR3 is TGTGCCAGCAGGGAAAATTTAAACAATCAGCCCCAGCATTTT.

This clonotype was seen only a few times. This chain uses TRBV7-2 with TRBJ1-6, with TRBD1 as a possible D gene (6 bases). The CDR3 runs 13 residues. V was cut by 5 bases and J by 9 bases, with 11 bases left in between. Germline V gene lookup returns CDR1 SGHTA and CDR2 FQGNSA. The CDR3 coding sequence is TGTGCCAGCAGCGCAGGGACAATTTCACCCCTCCACTTT. It translates to CASSAGTISPLHF.

J is TRBJ1-5 and V is TRBV6-1; possible D gene TRBD1, 5 bases. Germline V gene data show CDR1 as MNHNS and CDR2 as SASEGT. V was clipped by 6 bases and J by 10 bases, with 16 bases between them. CDR3 length: 13 residues. CDR3 sequence reads: CASRDRSRGPQHF. In nucleotides, the CDR3 is TGTGCCAGCAGGGACCGGAGCCGGGGCCCCCAGCATTTT.

At least ten counts were recorded for this clonotype. This sequence joins TRBV5-6 and TRBJ2-1; D is perhaps TRBD1 (6 bases). The V gene's germline CDR1 is SGHDT and CDR2 YYEEEE. Trimming removed 6 bases from V and 7 bases from J, with 17 bases in between. The CDR3 has 14 amino acids. CDR3 protein: CASNKNRAVNEQFF. The CDR3 region has the DNA TGTGCCAGCAACAAAAACAGGGCCGTGAATGAGCAGTTCTTC.

This clonotype was seen ten or more times. The V and J genes are TRBV29-1 and TRBJ2-1; the D gene is possibly TRBD2 (5 bases). The CDR3 runs to 13 residues. Trimming took off 8 bases at V and 7 bases at J, with 18 bases between the two ends. Germline loops: CDR1 SQVTM, CDR2 ANQGSEA. The CDR3 here is CSSASRGRNEQFF. In nucleotides, the CDR3 is TGCAGCTCCGCCTCTCGGGGTAGAAATGAGCAGTTCTTC.

This clonotype occurred many times. This chain links TRBV6-2 or TRBV6-3 with TRBJ2-7; D is possibly TRBD1 (6 bases). The CDR3 spans 14 residues. In germline, CDR1 is MNHEY, CDR2 SVGEGT. Between the trimmed V and J ends, which lost 2 bases and 3 bases, there was a span of 11 bases. The CDR3 region is CASSYQGLYYEQYF. CDR3 bases: TGTGCCAGCAGTTACCAGGGGCTATACTACGAGCAGTACTTC.

This clonotype was found many times. The CDR3 DNA reads as TGTGCCAGCATCCGACAGGGGCTAAATTACGGCACAGATACGCAGTATTTT. It translates to CASIRQGLNYGTDTQYF. The V gene is TRBV2, the J gene TRBJ2-3; 8 nucleotides align to TRBD1. Trimming removed 7 bases from V and 1 base from J; junction bases left unmatched: 13. Germline-derived CDR1 and CDR2 are SNHLY and FYNNEI. CDR3 length equals 17 residues.

This clonotype was seen repeatedly, ten times or more. The rearrangement uses TRBV28 and TRBJ2-3; D not certain. V lost 5 bases to trimming and J lost 0 bases, with 6 bases between them. CDR3 size: 13 residues. Germline CDR1 and CDR2: MDHEN and SYDVKM. The CDR3 spells CASSGSSTDTQYF. The DNA of the CDR3 is TGTGCCAGCAGTGGCTCAAGCACAGATACGCAGTATTTT.

This clonotype occurred many times. The chain carries TRBV6-1 and TRBJ1-5; D remains ambiguous. CDR1 is MNHNS, CDR2 SASEGT, per germline. The CDR3 has 14 amino acids. Trimming took 3 bases from V and 1 from J, leaving 7 bases between them. The CDR3 sequence: CASSESGSNQPQHF. CDR3 nucleotides: TGTGCCAGCAGTGAGTCGGGGAGCAATCAGCCCCAGCATTTT.

This clonotype was seen more than once but under ten times. V and J are TRBV20-1 and TRBJ1-3, with D tentatively TRBD1 (6 bases). Trimming stripped 0 bases from V and 1 base from J, with 7 bases between. Germline CDR1 and CDR2: DFQATT and SNEGSKA (reference sequence). This CDR3 has 14 residues. As DNA, the CDR3 is TGCAGTGCTAGAGATCAGGGGTCTGGAAACACCATATATTTT. Protein: CSARDQGSGNTIYF.

Here the CDR3 DNA reads TGTGCCAGCATCGGACTAGCGGGAACCTACGAGCAGTACTTC. Protein: CASIGLAGTYEQYF. The chain links TRBV6-1 to TRBJ2-7, with 12 bases aligning to TRBD2. Losses at the gene ends were 7 bases for V and 2 bases for J; bases not matched to a gene: 3. This CDR3 comprises 14 residues. CDR1 and CDR2 from the germline V gene are MNHNS and SASEGT.

This clonotype showed up many times. The V and J genes are TRBV28 and TRBJ1-3, with D uncertain. The V gene lost 3 bases and the J gene lost 2 bases, with 17 bases spanning the gap. The CDR3 loop spans 17 amino acids. Looked up from germline, CDR1 is MDHEN and CDR2 is SYDVKM. CDR3 residues: CASSFRLKGAPGNTIYF. The CDR3 nucleotides read TGTGCCAGCAGTTTCCGGTTGAAGGGAGCGCCTGGAAACACCATATATTTT.

This chain joins TRBV9 and TRBJ2-3; possible D gene TRBD2, 5 bases. The CDR3 covers 15 residues. Germline-derived CDR1 and CDR2 are SGDLS and YYNGEE. V lost 3 bases and J 4 bases, leaving 15 bases between the germline ends. The CDR3 region has the DNA TGTGCCAGCAGCGCCGCGAGCGGCCCGCCAGATACGCAGTATTTT. This gives the protein CASSAASGPPDTQYF.

There are many counts of this clonotype. The rearrangement joins TRBV7-9 to TRBJ1-1, with D uncertain. Trimming shortened V by 5 bases and J by 7 bases, and 14 bases separated the two germline ends. Germline lookup yields CDR1 SEHNR and CDR2 FQNEAQ (reference sequence). The length of the CDR3 is 13 residues. The CDR3 region is CASSRIHIHEAFF. The CDR3 DNA follows: TGTGCCAGCAGCCGGATTCATATCCATGAAGCTTTCTTT.

This clonotype was detected ten times or more. V is TRBV7-3 and J is TRBJ2-1; D not resolved. The V gene lost 3 bases and the J gene lost 0 bases, with 6 bases spanning the gap. The CDR3 totals 14 residues. In germline, CDR1 is SGHTA, CDR2 FQGTGA. CDR3 protein: CASSFASSYNEQFF. DNA of the CDR3: TGTGCCAGCAGCTTTGCAAGCTCCTACAATGAGCAGTTCTTC.